Shown below are 31 T cell receptor beta chains from a single sample sequenced in a study of T cell repertoires in cytomegalovirus infection. MiXCR, run by TCRdb on the reads, gives a single entry per CDR3 protein. The sample has roughly 990,000 distinct CDR3 sequences, around 32% seen once. Antigens of these TCRs are unknown. This specimen consisted of cultured CD8+ T cells from PBMCs, obtained from culture after CMV antigen stimulation. All receptors come from a human donor in good health (CMV status not recorded). Some clones in this sample may be carry-over from other donors' samples.

In this sample, this clonotype turned up many times. The V and J genes are TRBV7-4 and TRBJ1-5; D gene ambiguous. Germline CDR1 reads SGHVT; CDR2 reads SQSDAQ. The V end was cut by 0 bases, the J end by 1 base, with 10 bases between. The CDR3 contains 16 residues. This chain's CDR3 is CASSLAGSHSNQPQHF. The CDR3 region has the DNA TGTGCCAGCAGCTTAGCAGGGTCGCACAGCAATCAGCCCCAGCATTTT. The complete variable domain, with remaining parts taken from reference TRBV7-4 and TRBJ1-5, reads GAGVSQSPRYKVAKRGRDVALRCDSISGHVTLYWYRQTLGQGSEVLTYSQSDAQRDKSGRPSGRFSAERPERSVSTLKIQRTEQGDSAVYLCASSLAGSHSNQPQHFGDGTRLSIL.

As regards this clonotype: An end of the junction does not agree with germline; a read error may underlie this. The V gene is TRBV19, the J gene TRBJ2-5, with D perhaps given as TRBD1 or TRBD2 (5 bases each). The CDR3 extends over 14 amino acids. Germline V gene lookup returns CDR1 LNHDA and CDR2 SQIVND (reference sequence). CDR3: CTSSTRDGKETQYF. CDR3 coding DNA: TGTACCAGTAGTACCCGGGACGGAAAAGAGACCCAGTACTTC.

A few counts support this clonotype. The J gene is TRBJ2-3, the V gene TRBV2, with D unclear. Germline assignment: CDR1 SNHLY and CDR2 FYNNEI. The germline V and J ends were trimmed by 8 bases and 1 base, with 13 bases remaining between them. The CDR3 loop spans 14 amino acids. For the CDR3, the DNA is TGTGCCAGCGGCCTGGTAGGTGGCACAGATACGCAGTATTTT. The encoded protein is CASGLVGGTDTQYF.

The chain has TRBV11-2 and TRBJ2-2; 7 bases map to TRBD2. Germline CDR1 SGHAT, CDR2 FQNNGV. The CDR3 is 16 amino acids. The trim removed 5 bases at V and 1 base at J, leaving 7 bases unmatched. The CDR3 region is CASSVLAEMNTGELFF. As DNA, the CDR3 is TGTGCCAGCAGCGTCCTAGCGGAGATGAACACCGGGGAGCTGTTTTTT.

This clonotype occurred a few times. This chain joins TRBV2 and TRBJ2-7; TRBD1 agrees at 12 bases. The CDR3 has 19 residues. The V gene's germline CDR1 is SNHLY and CDR2 FYNNEI. The J segment lost 3 bases and the V segment lost 2 bases, leaving 14 bases of the junction unmatched. In DNA form, the CDR3 reads TGTGCCAGCAGTGAATCTTGGGGGACAGGGGGCGCCGCTTACTACGAGCAGTACTTC. Amino acid sequence: CASSESWGTGGAAYYEQYF.

This chain connects TRBV19 to TRBJ1-1, with a tentative D call TRBD1 (5 bases). The CDR3 loop spans 14 amino acids. Germline V gene data show CDR1 as LNHDA and CDR2 as SQIVND (reference sequence). Trimming took off 3 bases at V and 0 bases at J, with 8 bases between the two ends. The CDR3 reads CASSMDTLNTEAFF. For the CDR3, the DNA is TGTGCCAGTAGTATGGACACCTTGAACACTGAAGCTTTCTTT.

This sequence joins TRBV28 and TRBJ2-3, with 8 bases identical to TRBD2. This CDR3 spans 16 amino acids. Germline CDR1 and CDR2: MDHEN and SYDVKM. With 6 bases clipped from V and 2 bases from J, the junction kept 10 bases outside the gene matches. The CDR3 sequence is CASSFDRGGNTDTQYF. Written as DNA, the CDR3 is TGTGCCAGCAGCTTCGACCGGGGGGGAAACACAGATACGCAGTATTTT.

This clonotype was detected only a few times. This chain connects TRBV12-5 to TRBJ2-5; 8 nucleotides line up with TRBD1. Looked up from germline, CDR1 is LGHNT and CDR2 is FRNRAP. The CDR3 extends over 15 amino acids. V lost 1 base and J lost 2; bases outside the gene matches: 3. CDR3 in amino acids: CASGLGDRTQETQYF. In nucleotides, the CDR3 is TGTGCTAGTGGTTTGGGGGACAGGACTCAAGAGACCCAGTACTTC.

Turning to this clonotype: Being one base from a much bigger clone, this may be a read error. The V gene is TRBV7-2, the J gene TRBJ1-2, with D hard to call. Germline assignment: CDR1 SGHTA and CDR2 FQGNSA. This CDR3 is built from 15 residues. The CDR3 bases are TGTGTCAGCAGCGCCCGGACTACAACAGAGGATGGCTACACCTTC. Its translation: CVSSARTTTEDGYTF.

A few counts support this clonotype. CDR3 nucleotides: TGTGCCAGCAAGGCAGGGGCGCGGAATCAGCCCCAGCATTTT. It translates to CASKAGARNQPQHF. This chain connects TRBV6-2 or TRBV6-3 to TRBJ1-5; D is possibly TRBD1 (6 bases). The CDR3 sequence is 14 residues long. CDR1 and CDR2 (germline): MNHEY, SVGEGT. The V end was cut by 7 bases, the J end by 4 bases, with 14 bases between.

J is TRBJ2-1 and V is TRBV7-9; D may be TRBD1 or TRBD2 (5 bases each). The germline V and J ends were trimmed by 0 bases and 10 bases, with 13 bases remaining between them. Germline assignment: CDR1 SEHNR and CDR2 FQNEAQ (reference sequence). This CDR3 comprises 14 residues. The CDR3 DNA is TGTGCCAGCAGCTTAGCGAGGGACCCCCCGGAGCAGTTCTTC. It yields the protein CASSLARDPPEQFF.

This chain connects TRBV6-2 or TRBV6-3 to TRBJ2-1; no firm D call. There are 12 residues in the CDR3. CDR1 is MNHEY and CDR2 is SVGEGT in the germline V gene. Deletions cut 6 bases from V and 8 bases from J, with 11 bases between. The CDR3 loop is CASSSNIYEQFF. The CDR3, as DNA: TGTGCCAGCAGCTCAAACATCTATGAGCAGTTCTTC.

This clonotype was recorded only once. J is TRBJ2-5 and V is TRBV7-2; TRBD2 aligns across 10 bases. The germline V gene encodes CDR1 SGHTA and CDR2 FQGNSA. There are 16 residues in the CDR3. V lost 5 bases and J lost 5; bases outside the gene matches: 11. The CDR3 sequence is CASSPWPAGGGETQYF. The DNA for the CDR3 is TGTGCCAGCAGCCCTTGGCCAGCGGGGGGGGGGGAGACCCAGTACTTC. Based on the CDR3 plus reference TRBV7-2 and TRBJ2-5, the full variable domain is GAGVSQSPSNKVTEKGKDVELRCDPISGHTALYWYRQSLGQGLEFLIYFQGNSAPDKSGLPSDRFSAERTGGSVSTLTIQRTQQEDSAVYLCASSPWPAGGGETQYFGPGTRLLVL.

The V and J genes are TRBV6-5 and TRBJ2-2; D gene unclear. The CDR3 is 13 residues long. In germline, CDR1 is MNHEY, CDR2 SVGAGI. Trimming left V 0 bases short and J 7 bases short, with 6 bases between. CDR3 nucleotides: TGTGCCAGCAGTTACTCACCATACGGGGAGCTGTTTTTT. It specifies CASSYSPYGELFF.

This clonotype was recorded at least ten times. V gene TRBV7-2 combines with J gene TRBJ2-1; D is undetermined. This CDR3 is built from 13 residues. The V and J ends lost 8 bases and 5 bases respectively, with 13 bases between them. Looked up from germline, CDR1 is SGHTA and CDR2 is FQGNSA. DNA of the CDR3: TGTGCCAGCCGTAGGGTTCCGGACAATGAGCAGTTCTTC. This encodes CASRRVPDNEQFF.

This clonotype was seen many times. The CDR3 region is CASSVLQGNQPQHF. As DNA, the CDR3 is TGTGCCAGCAGCGTATTACAGGGGAATCAGCCCCAGCATTTT. V usage is TRBV7-8 and J usage is TRBJ1-5; the match to TRBD1 covers 7 bases. The CDR3 is made up of 14 amino acids. Per germline, CDR1 SGHVS and CDR2 FQNEAQ. V was clipped by 5 bases and J by 4 bases; unmatched bases: 5.

The chain uses TRBV7-2 and TRBJ2-6; tentative D call: TRBD1 (6 bases). The V end was cut by 1 base, the J end by 1 base, with 17 bases between. The CDR3 runs 19 residues. Germline CDR1 SGHTA, CDR2 FQGNSA. CDR3 sequence (DNA): TGTGCCAGCAGCTTAGGTCCCCCAGGGGCGTATTCTGGGGCCAACGTCCTGACTTTC. It encodes CASSLGPPGAYSGANVLTF.

Only a few counts were recorded for this clonotype. The rearrangement links TRBV6-1 to TRBJ1-2; D gene uncertain. Trimming removed 6 bases at V and 0 bases at J, with 23 bases between. Germline CDR1 reads MNHNS; CDR2 reads SASEGT. This CDR3 has 18 amino acids. The CDR3 loop is CASSTRIIIQEANYGYTF. The DNA of the CDR3 is TGTGCCAGCAGCACCCGCATCATCATCCAGGAGGCTAACTATGGCTACACCTTC.

The genes are TRBV6-2 or TRBV6-3 and TRBJ1-1, with D uncertain. V lost 0 bases, J lost 1 base, and 12 bases lay in between. The CDR3 covers 16 residues. CDR1 and CDR2 (germline): MNHEY, SVGEGT. In DNA form, the CDR3 reads TGTGCCAGCAGTTACTCGGGAAAGACGGGGAACACTGAAGCTTTCTTT. This sequence encodes CASSYSGKTGNTEAFF.

This clonotype was found a few times. The chain joins TRBV5-4 to TRBJ2-2; D could derive from TRBD1 or TRBD2 (5 bases each). V was trimmed by 3 bases and J by 8 bases, leaving 20 bases between them. The CDR3 spans 16 residues. Germline loops: CDR1 SGHNT, CDR2 YYREEE (reference sequence). CDR3 sequence (DNA): TGTGCCAGCAGCTGGAAGGGGAGAGGGCAAGGGGGGGAGCTGTTTTTT. It encodes CASSWKGRGQGGELFF.

This chain uses TRBV2 with TRBJ2-7, with D perhaps TRBD1 (6 bases). V lost 10 bases, J lost 2 bases, and 15 bases lay in between. This CDR3 spans 13 amino acids. Germline V gene lookup returns CDR1 SNHLY and CDR2 FYNNEI. CDR3 region: CATPGAMPYEQYF. CDR3 nucleotides: TGTGCCACCCCAGGGGCAATGCCCTACGAGCAGTACTTC.

The genes are TRBV7-8 and TRBJ1-2; 7 nucleotides align to TRBD1. This CDR3 contains 18 residues. V shed 5 bases, J shed 6 bases, and the junction held 21 bases outside the gene matches. Germline V gene sequence: CDR1 SGHVS, CDR2 FQNEAQ. The CDR3 loop is CASSRRLRGQLEFNGYTF. CDR3 nucleotide sequence: TGTGCCAGCAGCCGGAGGTTGAGGGGGCAACTCGAGTTCAATGGCTACACCTTC.

This clonotype was seen at least ten times. The chain employs TRBV7-2 and TRBJ2-1; D ambiguous. The CDR3 loop spans 15 amino acids. V lost 3 bases and J lost 3, with 12 bases in between. Germline CDR1 reads SGHTA; CDR2 reads FQGNSA. The CDR3 here is CASSLSPFGYNEQFF. The CDR3 DNA is TGTGCCAGCAGCTTGTCGCCTTTTGGCTACAATGAGCAGTTCTTC.

Many counts were recorded for this clonotype. The chain carries TRBV7-6 and TRBJ2-3; 9 nucleotides agree with TRBD2. The V and J ends lost 4 bases and 4 bases, in that order; junction bases with no gene match: 12. The germline gives CDR1 SGHVS, CDR2 FNYEAQ. CDR3 size: 17 residues. This chain's CDR3 is CASSSASRGGAPDTQYF. The CDR3 DNA reads TGTGCCAGCAGCTCCGCGTCTCGCGGGGGGGCCCCAGATACGCAGTATTTT.

The chain joins TRBV19 to TRBJ1-2, with D unclear. Germline CDR1 and CDR2: LNHDA and SQIVND (reference sequence). The CDR3 runs to 14 residues. Trimming shortened V by 6 bases and J by 4 bases, and 15 bases separated the two germline ends. The CDR3 DNA sequence: TGTGCCAGTAGCCCTGACACGATCCTCTATGGCTACACCTTC. Translating gives CASSPDTILYGYTF.

A remark on this clonotype: A read error may produce the germline difference seen at one junction end. The chain uses TRBV2 and TRBJ1-5, with D maybe TRBD1 (5 bases). Germline CDR1 and CDR2: SNHLY and FYNNEI. CDR3 length: 14 residues. This CDR3 reads CVSSDGRAGQPQHF. DNA of the CDR3: TGTGTCAGCAGTGATGGCAGGGCGGGTCAGCCCCAGCATTTT.

This clonotype was counted a few times. The gene calls are TRBV4-3 and TRBJ2-3; 9 nucleotides agree with TRBD2. The CDR3 consists of 18 residues. From germline, CDR1 is LGHNA and CDR2 YSLEER. Trimming took 0 bases from V and 2 from J; bases not matched to a gene: 9. The CDR3 loop is CASSQDENGGGVTDTQYF. CDR3 nucleotides: TGCGCCAGCAGCCAAGATGAAAATGGCGGGGGGGTCACAGATACGCAGTATTTT.

The V call is TRBV7-9, the J call TRBJ2-5, with 10 nucleotides matching TRBD1. V shed 2 bases, J shed 4 bases, and the junction held 10 bases outside the gene matches. This CDR3 has 17 residues. Germline assignment: CDR1 SEHNR and CDR2 FQNEAQ (reference sequence). CDR3 sequence (DNA): TGTGCCAGCAGCTTACCGACCGGGACAGGGGAGGTAGAGACCCAGTACTTC. Protein sequence: CASSLPTGTGEVETQYF.

V usage is TRBV7-8 and J usage is TRBJ2-3, with unresolved D. The CDR3 length is 12 residues. Trimming removed 4 bases from V and 4 bases from J, with 6 bases in between. Germline CDR1 reads SGHVS; CDR2 reads FQNEAQ. The CDR3: CASSSASDTQYF. The CDR3 bases are TGTGCCAGCAGCTCTGCCTCAGATACGCAGTATTTT.

There are many counts of this clonotype. The chain recombines TRBV7-2 with TRBJ1-4; D uncertain. The V and J ends lost 5 bases and 7 bases respectively, with 14 bases between them. CDR1 and CDR2 from the germline V gene are SGHTA and FQGNSA. The CDR3 loop spans 14 amino acids. The CDR3 nucleotides read TGTGCCAGCAGCCCCCGCAGCCGGGGTGAAAAACTGTTTTTT. This translates into CASSPRSRGEKLFF.

This clonotype was seen a few times. The chain combines TRBV25-1 with TRBJ1-4; tentatively, D is TRBD1 (6 bases). Trimming cost V 1 base and J 1 base, with 7 bases left between them. The CDR3 runs 15 residues. CDR1 is MGHDK, CDR2 SYGVNS, per germline. The CDR3 loop reads CASSEWTETNEKLFF. For the CDR3, the DNA is TGTGCCAGCAGTGAATGGACAGAAACTAATGAAAAACTGTTTTTT.